This is a list of T cell receptor beta chains from one sample in a study of tumor T cells in aggressive B-cell lymphoma. Method: immunoSEQ multiplex PCR; TCRdb's copy keeps in-frame clones and lacks some. The profile shows 2,500 or so clones, 75% to 85% of them singletons. Sequencing was carried out using tumor tissue. The receptors derive from an adult with diffuse large B cell lymphoma. The CDR3 runs from the conserved cysteine through the conserved F or W. Each record gives: clone size, D gene, J gene, V gene, CDR3 DNA, CDR3 protein. A D gene is named only where the DNA matches it firmly. Rows give clone size only sometimes, using once, few, many, or a class for an expanded clone.

clone_size: NA
d_call: NA
j_call: TRBJ2-7
v_call: TRBV27
cdr3_nt: TGTGCCAGCAGTTTTAGAGCGGTCGGCGAGCAGTACTTC
cdr3_aa: CASSFRAVGEQYF

clone_size: few
d_call: NA
j_call: TRBJ2-1
v_call: TRBV9
cdr3_nt: TGTGCCAGCAGTTCCCAAGCTGCCAATTACAATGAGCAGTTCTTC
cdr3_aa: CASSSQAANYNEQFF

clone_size: NA
d_call: TRBD1
j_call: TRBJ1-1
v_call: TRBV6-1
cdr3_nt: TGTGCCAGCAGTGAGGACAGGGCCTACCCAGCTTTCTTT
cdr3_aa: CASSEDRAYPAFF

clone_size: NA
d_call: TRBD1
j_call: TRBJ1-2
v_call: TRBV7-8
cdr3_nt: TGTGCCAGCAGCTTAGGAGCGACAGGGGGCCATAACTATGGCTACACCTTC
cdr3_aa: CASSLGATGGHNYGYTF

clone_size: NA
d_call: NA
j_call: TRBJ2-7
v_call: TRBV4-1
cdr3_nt: TGCGCCAGCAGCCAGACACAGGGACGTGAGGAGCAGTACTTC
cdr3_aa: CASSQTQGREEQYF

clone_size: NA
d_call: NA
j_call: TRBJ1-4
v_call: TRBV19
cdr3_nt: TGTGCCAGCACACCCTCCGGGACACCTTTCCAACGGTCGGGGAAACTGTTTTTT
cdr3_aa: CASTPSGTPFQRSGKLFF

clone_size: NA
d_call: NA
j_call: TRBJ2-2
v_call: TRBV6-5
cdr3_nt: TGTGCCAGCAGTGGGACATACGATACCGGGGAGCTGTTTTTT
cdr3_aa: CASSGTYDTGELFF

clone_size: NA
d_call: NA
j_call: TRBJ2-7
v_call: TRBV5-5
cdr3_nt: TGTGCCAGCAGCTTGGAAGTCAGGCGCTCCTACGAGCAGTACTTC
cdr3_aa: CASSLEVRRSYEQYF

clone_size: NA
d_call: NA
j_call: TRBJ2-7
v_call: TRBV7-2
cdr3_nt: TGTGCCAGCAGCCCGTCACTAAATTCCTACGAGCAGTACTTC
cdr3_aa: CASSPSLNSYEQYF

clone_size: NA
d_call: TRBD2
j_call: TRBJ2-7
v_call: TRBV6-5
cdr3_nt: TGTGCCAGCAGAGCCGGGACTAATCCCGAGCAGTACTTC
cdr3_aa: CASRAGTNPEQYF

clone_size: NA
d_call: TRBD1
j_call: TRBJ2-7
v_call: TRBV28
cdr3_nt: TGTGCCAGCAGTCCGGGACAGGGGTCCTACGAGCAGTACTTC
cdr3_aa: CASSPGQGSYEQYF

clone_size: NA
d_call: TRBD2
j_call: TRBJ2-7
v_call: TRBV5-1
cdr3_nt: TGCGCCAGCAGCTCCGGGACTAGCGGGAGGGGATACGAGCAGTACTTC
cdr3_aa: CASSSGTSGRGYEQYF

clone_size: NA
d_call: NA
j_call: TRBJ1-3
v_call: TRBV7-9
cdr3_nt: TGTGCCAGCAGCTTAAAGGGGAACTCTGGAAACACCATATATTTT
cdr3_aa: CASSLKGNSGNTIYF

clone_size: once
d_call: TRBD1
j_call: TRBJ1-2
v_call: TRBV7-8
cdr3_nt: TGTGCCAGCAGCGCCGGGACAGGGTTGGGGAACTATGGCTACACCTTC
cdr3_aa: CASSAGTGLGNYGYTF